This TCR beta chain originates from a study of blood T cells in healthy people across ages. Donation came from healthy Caucasian individuals in Russia who were aged about 6 to 100. Each donor had 8.5 to 10 milliliters of peripheral blood drawn. The CDR3 sequence is 16 residues long. V trimming: 1 base; J trimming: 4 bases; junction bases outside the gene matches: 8. The germline gives CDR1 LNHNV, CDR2 YYDKDF (reference sequence). In regard to this clonotype: The antigen remains undetermined.

The use of a sample-barcoded 5' primer and a J-beta primer mix characterized a second PCR of roughly 7 to 11 cycles. Each CDR3 protein is one row after TCRdb ran MiXCR on the 5' RACE reads. The sample records 600,000 to 800,000 distinct CDR3 sequences, roughly half being singletons. General study results and limits: Diversity of TCR beta correlated strongly with naive T cell percentage. Estimates drawn from one million T cells were deemed to understate diversity.

Sequences were obtained from blood. The gene calls are TRBV15 and TRBJ2-3, with TRBD1 matching 7 bases. The receptor comes from a woman older than 75 in good health. CDR3 loop: CATSRALRQGSDTQYF. The CDR3 DNA follows: TGTGCCACCAGCAGAGCACTGAGACAGGGATCAGATACGCAGTATTTT.